This entry describes one T cell receptor beta chain. This CDR3 contains 13 residues. Germline CDR1 reads SNHLY; CDR2 reads FYNNEI. V was cut by 8 bases and J by 5 bases, with 13 bases left in between. The entry originates in a study of blood T cell repertoires in COVID-19. Authors' processing steps: Reference gene primers were amplified, and this amplification served to estimate nucleated cell counts. The repertoire was sequenced with immunoSEQ multiplex PCR; TCRdb's copy has only in-frame clones and lacks some. Clonal size and the V and J genes are those of that table, whereas D and trimming came from the DNA. The sample records approximately 150,000 clones, around 84% being singletons. Either two negative PCRs, clearance, or symptom resolution qualified Cohort 3 donors as recovered.

The V gene is TRBV2, the J gene TRBJ2-4; weak D call: TRBD2 (5 bases). Sequencing was carried out using PBMCs or T cells enriched from blood (not recorded which). The TCR originated in a woman between 45 and 65 years old who had recovered from COVID-19. The CDR3 DNA reads as TGTGCCAGCGGATATACTAGGGAAAACATTCAGTACTTC. Protein product: CASGYTRENIQYF.